This T cell receptor beta chain was obtained from a study of graft-versus-host responses after intestinal transplantation. Study as a whole: All recipients got anti-thymocyte globulin induction, then tacrolimus and steroids for approximately three years.

Grafts had their tissue processed, releasing intraepithelial and lamina propria lymphocytes. The junction had 5 bases not matched to a gene; V was cut back by 6 bases and J by 2 bases. CDR3 length: 14 residues. Germline values: CDR1 MNHEY, CDR2 SVGAGI. Some clones are missing from TCRdb's copy, which holds only in-frame ones; the method was immunoSEQ multiplex PCR. The profile shows 13,000 or so clones, around 69% of them singletons. The V gene is TRBV6-5, the J gene TRBJ2-7, with TRBD2 matching 9 bases. The sample was ileum tissue, taken 16 days after intestinal transplant. The sequence was obtained from a human patient who received an intestinal transplant, so some T cells may come from the graft donor. This CDR3 is CASSKREEAYEQYF. In DNA form, the CDR3 reads TGTGCCAGCAGCAAGCGGGAGGAAGCCTACGAGCAGTACTTC.